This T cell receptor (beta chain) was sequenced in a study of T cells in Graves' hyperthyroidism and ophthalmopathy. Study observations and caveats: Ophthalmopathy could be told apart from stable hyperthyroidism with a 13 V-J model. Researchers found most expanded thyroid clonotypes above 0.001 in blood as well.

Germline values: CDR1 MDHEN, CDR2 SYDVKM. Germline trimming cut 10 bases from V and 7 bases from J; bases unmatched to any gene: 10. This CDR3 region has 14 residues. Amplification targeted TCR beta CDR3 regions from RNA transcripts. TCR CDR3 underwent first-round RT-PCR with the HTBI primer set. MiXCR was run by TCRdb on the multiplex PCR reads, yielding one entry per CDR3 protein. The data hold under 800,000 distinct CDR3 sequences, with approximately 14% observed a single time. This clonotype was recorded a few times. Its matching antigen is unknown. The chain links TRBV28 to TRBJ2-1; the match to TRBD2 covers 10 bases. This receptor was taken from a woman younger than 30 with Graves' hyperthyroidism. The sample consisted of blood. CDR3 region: CATVAGGPRNEQFF. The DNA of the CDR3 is TGTGCCACCGTAGCGGGAGGCCCCAGGAATGAGCAGTTCTTC. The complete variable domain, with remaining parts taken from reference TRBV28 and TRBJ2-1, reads DVKVTQSSRYLVKRTGEKVFLECVQDMDHENMFWYRQDPGLGLRLIYFSYDVKMKEKGDIPEGYSVSREKKERFSLILESASTNQTSMYLCATVAGGPRNEQFFGPGTRLTVL.